This T cell receptor (beta chain) comes out of a study of molecular identifiers for immune sequencing clone quantification. It was from roughly 20,000 to 1,000,000 sorted cells, with 10%, 30% or 50% RNA, that naive CD8 libraries came. Points from the study as a whole: Clones exceeding 20 RNA copies carried over 98% of effector molecules but under 1% of naive-cell molecules.

The germline V gene has CDR1 LGHDT and CDR2 YNNKEL (reference sequence). This CDR3 region has 16 residues. The germline V and J ends were trimmed by 3 bases and 0 bases, with 12 bases remaining between them. TCRdb re-derived calls from the PCR reads in MiXCR, one entry per CDR3 protein. The data hold approximately 550,000 distinct CDR3 sequences, with 20% to 25% observed a single time. This clonotype was seen repeatedly, ten times or more. Its antigen is still unknown. Sequencing was done on a sample of naive CD8+ T cells from blood, with Jurkat cell RNA spiked in. Subset noted: FACS-sorted CD8+CD4-CCR7+CD45RA+ naive T cells. The TCR comes from a human donor in good health. Some libraries in this study had Jurkat cell RNA spiked in. The J gene is TRBJ1-5, the V gene TRBV3-1; a possible D gene is TRBD1 (6 bases). CDR3 bases: TGTGCCAGCAGCCAGTACAGGGTTCCTAGCAATCAGCCCCAGCATTTT. This translates into CASSQYRVPSNQPQHF.